This T cell receptor (beta chain) was captured by sequencing in a study of OX40 agonist ivuxolimab in advanced cancers. Across the whole study: Three patients had partial responses: one hepatocellular carcinoma, two cutaneous melanoma. Study-level results: Fewer expanded clones were found on average in CD4+ than in CD8+ T cells.

Cycle 7 day 1, cycle 4 day 1, and baseline were the timepoints at which blood was sampled. This CDR3 comprises 12 residues. The germline V and J ends were trimmed by 6 bases and 4 bases, with 10 bases remaining between them. CDR1 is MNHEY, CDR2 SMNVEV, per germline (reference sequence). In regard to this clone: Its antigen is not identified.

Generated by immunoSEQ multiplex PCR, the TCRdb table keeps only in-frame clones and is missing some. This sample has about 150,000 clones; 90% to 95% occur once, and the top ten carry approximately 0.32%. The sample consisted of CD4+ or CD8+ T cells sorted from blood, taken in a trial of the OX40 agonist ivuxolimab. This TCR was recovered from an adult with an advanced solid tumor such as melanoma, head and neck, liver or kidney cancer. The V gene is TRBV27, the J gene TRBJ2-7, with D unresolved. CDR3 nucleotide sequence: TGTGCCAGCAGCCCCGGCACATACGAGCAGTACTTC. It translates to CASSPGTYEQYF.